This T cell receptor (beta chain) comes out of a study of control samples from healthy donors and cancer patients. Repertoires were generated with immunoSEQ multiplex PCR, while TCRdb's copy carries only in-frame clones and drops some. The sample shows over 150,000 clones, 94% of them seen only once. Trimming removed 2 bases from V and 5 bases from J; junction bases left unmatched: 5. The CDR3 sequence is 15 residues long. CDR1 and CDR2 from the germline V gene are SGHNT and YENEEA. This chain links TRBV11-3 with TRBJ2-2; TRBD2 matches 7 bases. This TCR was sampled from a man in his sixties with colorectal cancer. The sequenced sample was PBMCs. This CDR3 is CASSLRGEGTGELFF. In DNA form, the CDR3 reads TGTGCCAGCAGCTTACGAGGGGAGGGGACCGGGGAGCTGTTTTTT.